A selection of T cell receptor beta chains follows, all from one sample in a study of vaccination effects on CD4 cells after COVID-19. The protocol was immunoSEQ multiplex PCR, while the TCRdb copy is restricted to in-frame clones and leaves out a portion. The data hold 25,000 to 30,000 clones, with roughly four fifths observed a single time. Their cognate antigens are unknown. The material sequenced was CD4+ T cells from PBMCs cultured with HCoV-229E spike peptides, taken after COVID-19 vaccination. The receptors stem from a human donor who received a COVID-19 vaccine. The CDR3 runs from the conserved cysteine through the conserved F or W.

v_gene: TRBV2; j_gene: TRBJ2-3; CDR3aa: CASSESPWGTQYF
v_gene: TRBV4-1; j_gene: TRBJ1-1; CDR3aa: CASSLLTTGNTEAFF
v_gene: TRBV3-1/TRBV3-2; j_gene: TRBJ2-5; CDR3aa: CASSRGGLQTQYF
v_gene: TRBV6-5; j_gene: TRBJ2-1; CDR3aa: CASSYSPSRYNEQFF
v_gene: TRBV14; j_gene: TRBJ2-5; CDR3aa: CASSHRLAGAAEETQYF
v_gene: TRBV6-5; j_gene: TRBJ1-2; CDR3aa: CASSYRRAGANGYTF
v_gene: TRBV18; j_gene: TRBJ1-1; CDR3aa: CASSPTTGGDEAFF
v_gene: TRBV6-1; j_gene: TRBJ2-2; CDR3aa: CASSELAETGELFF
v_gene: TRBV7-2; j_gene: TRBJ2-1; CDR3aa: CASSLAVSGGYNEQFF
v_gene: TRBV7-9; j_gene: TRBJ1-1; CDR3aa: CASTRGAWNTEAFF
v_gene: TRBV10-3; j_gene: TRBJ1-2; CDR3aa: CATQANYGYTF
v_gene: TRBV3-1/TRBV3-2; j_gene: TRBJ1-3; CDR3aa: CASSQTGVSGNTIYF
v_gene: TRBV25-1; j_gene: TRBJ2-7; CDR3aa: CASSPGGYEQYF
v_gene: TRBV18; j_gene: TRBJ1-1; CDR3aa: CATKGQGVTEAFF
v_gene: TRBV2; j_gene: TRBJ2-5; CDR3aa: CASSISKKYF
v_gene: TRBV11-2; j_gene: TRBJ2-7; CDR3aa: CASSLDPGQTYEQYF
v_gene: TRBV5-1; j_gene: TRBJ2-1; CDR3aa: CASSLDRGYEQFF